This T cell receptor beta chain was found in a study of blood T cell repertoires in COVID-19. This clone was counted between two and nine times. The repertoire was sequenced with immunoSEQ multiplex PCR; TCRdb's copy has only in-frame clones and lacks some. The repertoire includes around 270,000 clones, around nine tenths of them detected once, and roughly 4.8% sits in the top ten. This TCR derives from a man aged 40-50 years with acute or convalescent COVID-19. Sample: peripheral blood.

The CDR3 DNA sequence: TGTGCCAGCTCACCATTCGCGGCAGGGAGGAAAACTAACTATGGCTACACCTTC. As protein: CASSPFAAGRKTNYGYTF. The chain recombines TRBV18 with TRBJ1-2, with TRBD1 as a possible D gene (5 bases). V was trimmed by 2 bases and J by 0 bases, leaving 19 bases between them. Germline V gene data show CDR1 as KGHSH and CDR2 as LQKENI. The CDR3 sequence is 18 residues long. Filled out from reference TRBV18 and TRBJ1-2, the complete variable domain reads NAGVMQNPRHLVRRRGQEARLRCSPMKGHSHVYWYRQLPEEGLKFMVYLQKENIIDESGMPKERFSAEFPKEGPSILRIQQVVRGDSAAYFCASSPFAAGRKTNYGYTFGSGTRLTVV.